This T cell receptor (beta chain) was found in a study of long-term antiretroviral therapy in people with HIV. With 4 bases removed from V and 7 bases from J, the gap between germline ends came to 8 bases. CDR1 SGHTA and CDR2 FQGNSA come from the germline V gene. There are 12 residues in the CDR3. The assay, immunoSEQ v3.0, was run at survey level. The data were produced by immunoSEQ multiplex PCR, yet TCRdb's version contains in-frame clones alone and is incomplete. The table includes some 30,000 clones, nearly 90% detected once. The receptor's source is a young man with HIV. The starting material was unsorted PBMCs, obtained 1.1 years after starting antiretroviral therapy. The gene calls are TRBV7-2 and TRBJ1-5, with a possible D match to TRBD1 (5 bases). For the CDR3, the DNA is TGTGCCAGCAGCTCCGACAGACAGCCCCAGCATTTT. Its translation: CASSSDRQPQHF. The variable domain in full, with the rest retrieved from reference TRBV7-2 and TRBJ1-5, is GAGVSQSPSNKVTEKGKDVELRCDPISGHTALYWYRQSLGQGLEFLIYFQGNSAPDKSGLPSDRFSAERTGGSVSTLTIQRTQQEDSAVYLCASSSDRQPQHFGDGTRLSIL.